The rows below give T cell receptor beta chains drawn from one sample of a study of regulatory T cells in long-lasting Graves disease. Using its own MiXCR run on the multiplex PCR reads, TCRdb lists one record per CDR3 protein. Here the sample spans under 300,000 distinct CDR3 sequences, around 20% being singletons. The sample consisted of peripheral blood mononuclear cells (PBMCs), taken at new diagnosis, from a patient treated with antithyroid drugs. The receptors were sampled from a female donor with Graves disease. Both conserved end residues are part of each CDR3. D genes are given only for firm matches. Size tells how often a clone was seen (once, few, many) or the class of an expanded clone, and some rows leave it out.

CDR3 protein: CASSSSNRGFGNGNEQFF; CDR3 DNA: TGTGCCAGCAGCAGCTCAAACAGAGGGTTCGGGAATGGAAATGAGCAGTTCTTC; CDR3 length: 18; V gene: TRBV3-1; J gene: TRBJ2-1; D gene: NA; clone size: few
CDR3 protein: CAISIPSGGATGELFF; CDR3 DNA: TGTGCCATCAGCATACCTAGCGGGGGGGCCACCGGGGAGCTGTTTTTT; CDR3 length: 16; V gene: TRBV10-3; J gene: TRBJ2-2; D gene: TRBD2; clone size: many
CDR3 protein: CASSYSGGTVETQYF; CDR3 DNA: TGTGCCAGCAGTTACTCGGGCGGGACAGTAGAGACCCAGTACTTC; CDR3 length: 15; V gene: TRBV6-5; J gene: TRBJ2-5; D gene: NA; clone size: many
CDR3 protein: CAWSKASTGGAFF; CDR3 DNA: TGTGCCTGGAGTAAAGCTAGTACAGGGGGGGCTTTCTTT; CDR3 length: 13; V gene: TRBV30; J gene: TRBJ1-1; D gene: TRBD1; clone size: NA
CDR3 protein: CASSRITGNNEQFF; CDR3 DNA: TGCGCCAGCAGCCGAATTACAGGGAACAATGAGCAGTTCTTC; CDR3 length: 14; V gene: TRBV5-1; J gene: TRBJ2-1; D gene: NA; clone size: NA
CDR3 protein: CASSLLGGYGYTF; CDR3 DNA: TGTGCCAGCAGCTTATTGGGGGGGTATGGCTACACCTTC; CDR3 length: 13; V gene: TRBV7-3; J gene: TRBJ1-2; D gene: NA; clone size: many
CDR3 protein: CASSLTLAVSGNTIYF; CDR3 DNA: TGTGCCAGCAGCTTAACGTTGGCCGTCTCTGGAAACACCATATATTTT; CDR3 length: 16; V gene: TRBV7-2; J gene: TRBJ1-3; D gene: NA; clone size: many
CDR3 protein: CSAKWTGGEQYF; CDR3 DNA: TGCAGTGCTAAATGGACAGGGGGCGAGCAGTACTTC; CDR3 length: 12; V gene: TRBV20-1; J gene: TRBJ2-7; D gene: TRBD1; clone size: many
CDR3 protein: CASSLRVGNDEQFF; CDR3 DNA: TGTGCCAGCAGCTTGAGGGTAGGGAACGATGAGCAGTTCTTC; CDR3 length: 14; V gene: TRBV5-4; J gene: TRBJ2-1; D gene: NA; clone size: few
CDR3 protein: CASSPPSFAGVETQYF; CDR3 DNA: TGTGCCAGCTCACCACCCTCGTTTGCCGGGGTGGAGACCCAGTACTTC; CDR3 length: 16; V gene: TRBV18; J gene: TRBJ2-5; D gene: NA; clone size: many
CDR3 protein: CASSLEGLGNQPQHF; CDR3 DNA: TGTGCCAGCAGTTTAGAGGGTTTGGGCAATCAGCCCCAGCATTTT; CDR3 length: 15; V gene: TRBV27; J gene: TRBJ1-5; D gene: NA; clone size: once
CDR3 protein: CASSRVATEAFF; CDR3 DNA: TGTGCCAGCAGCAGAGTGGCCACTGAAGCTTTCTTT; CDR3 length: 12; V gene: TRBV3-1; J gene: TRBJ1-1; D gene: NA; clone size: many